Following are 25 T cell receptor beta chains from one sample sequenced in a study of cytomegalovirus exposure and HLA in healthy donors. The PCR ran on 60 Vbeta and 13 Jbeta primers. Assay used: immunoSEQ multiplex PCR; TCRdb lists only in-frame clones, some missing. The sample lists 150,000 to 200,000 clones, 75% to 85% occurring once. The sequenced material came from PBMCs. These receptors all come from a woman under 30 in good health and CMV-seropositive.

The V call is TRBV7-6, the J call TRBJ1-1; D is ambiguous. Germline values: CDR1 SGHVS, CDR2 FNYEAQ. V lost 3 bases and J lost 1, with 15 bases in between. CDR3 length: 16 residues. The DNA of the CDR3 is TGTGCCAGCAGCTTTACCTCTCTAGGAAGGAACACTGAAGCTTTCTTT. Its protein is CASSFTSLGRNTEAFF.

This chain connects TRBV29-1 to TRBJ2-5; TRBD2 might be the D (6 bases). Germline lookup yields CDR1 SQVTM and CDR2 ANQGSEA. Trimming left V 6 bases short and J 3 bases short, with 14 bases between. The CDR3 consists of 13 residues. CDR3 protein: CSVAAPSEETQYF. CDR3 in DNA: TGCAGCGTCGCAGCACCTAGCGAAGAGACCCAGTACTTC.

As for this clone: Germline is not matched at one junction end, which may reflect a read error. The chain carries TRBV4-3 and TRBJ1-6; D is possibly TRBD1 (5 bases). Germline CDR1 and CDR2: LGHNA and YSLEER. The CDR3 spans 16 residues. The CDR3 sequence: CASSQVWDSHNSPLHF. CDR3 DNA sequence: TGCGCCAGCAGCCAAGTTTGGGACTCCCATAATTCACCCCTCCACTTT.

J is TRBJ2-1 and V is TRBV7-9, with D possibly TRBD1 on 6 matching bases. The V end lost 5 bases, the J end lost 0 bases, and 17 bases lay between the germline ends. Germline values: CDR1 SEHNR, CDR2 FQNEAQ (reference sequence). CDR3 length equals 17 residues. In nucleotides, the CDR3 is TGTGCCAGCAGCCCCCTCAGGGGTCTGCTCTCCTACAATGAGCAGTTCTTC. Encoded protein: CASSPLRGLLSYNEQFF.

V gene TRBV6-5 combines with J gene TRBJ1-5; D uncertain. The CDR3 extends over 13 amino acids. The V gene lost 0 bases and the J gene lost 11 bases, with 11 bases spanning the gap. Germline loops: CDR1 MNHEY, CDR2 SVGAGI. CDR3 residues: CASSYSRLGAQHF. The CDR3 DNA reads as TGTGCCAGCAGTTACTCCCGGTTGGGAGCCCAGCATTTT.

The rearrangement joins TRBV4-1 to TRBJ2-3; 7 nucleotides match TRBD1. The CDR3 totals 15 residues. The V gene end was trimmed by 4 bases and the J gene end by 5 bases; junction bases not matched to a gene: 9. CDR1 and CDR2 (germline): MGHRA, YSYEKL. The CDR3 spells CASSLSGTAKDTQYF. CDR3 nucleotides: TGCGCCAGCAGCCTCTCAGGGACAGCTAAAGATACGCAGTATTTT.

This clone was seen only a few times. This rearrangement joins TRBV2 to TRBJ2-3, with D possibly matching TRBD2 (6 bases). CDR3 size: 14 residues. Germline-derived CDR1 and CDR2 are SNHLY and FYNNEI. The V gene lost 6 bases and the J gene lost 5 bases, with 15 bases spanning the gap. CDR3 in amino acids: CASSLANVVDTQYF. Here the CDR3 DNA reads TGTGCCAGCAGCCTAGCGAACGTGGTAGATACGCAGTATTTT.

J is TRBJ2-1 and V is TRBV5-4; 10 bases fit TRBD2. Germline CDR1 is SGHNT and CDR2 is YYREEE (reference sequence). The CDR3 is made up of 14 amino acids. After removal of 5 bases from V and 4 bases from J, the junction contained 3 bases not matched to a gene. Here the CDR3 reads CASRQRGGYNEQFF. The CDR3 nucleotides read TGTGCCAGCAGACAGCGGGGGGGATACAATGAGCAGTTCTTC.

The V gene is TRBV6-5, the J gene TRBJ1-5; 10 bases align to TRBD1. Germline-derived CDR1 and CDR2 are MNHEY and SVGAGI. This CDR3 has 14 amino acids. The V segment lost 5 bases and the J segment 6 bases; nucleotides outside the gene matches: 4. The DNA for the CDR3 is TGTGCCAGCAGTAAGGGACAGGGGACTCAGCCCCAGCATTTT. It is translated as CASSKGQGTQPQHF.

This clone was counted a few times. V is TRBV7-9 and J is TRBJ2-1, with 9 bases matching TRBD1. The germline V gene has CDR1 SEHNR and CDR2 FQNEAQ (reference sequence). The CDR3 is 16 amino acids. J lost 6 bases, V lost 5 bases, and 11 bases had no gene match. The CDR3 spells CASSPISGTGSNEQFF. In DNA, the CDR3 is TGTGCCAGCAGCCCCATTTCCGGGACAGGGTCCAATGAGCAGTTCTTC.

This rearrangement joins TRBV5-6 to TRBJ2-7, with 7 bases that match TRBD1. CDR3 size: 12 residues. The germline V gene has CDR1 SGHDT and CDR2 YYEEEE. The junction had 1 base not matched to a gene; V was cut back by 5 bases and J by 2 bases. CDR3 protein: CASRGGPYEQYF. The CDR3 DNA sequence: TGTGCCAGCAGAGGGGGCCCCTACGAGCAGTACTTC.

This rearrangement joins TRBV7-9 to TRBJ2-3; 9 bases agree with TRBD2. Germline values: CDR1 SEHNR, CDR2 FQNEAQ (reference sequence). The V and J ends lost 4 bases and 2 bases, in that order; junction bases with no gene match: 13. The length of the CDR3 is 18 residues. Here the CDR3 reads CASSSRVHSGGFTDTQYF. CDR3 nucleotide sequence: TGTGCCAGCAGCTCCAGGGTTCACAGCGGGGGGTTCACAGATACGCAGTATTTT.

This clone appeared a few times. This chain links TRBV6-5 with TRBJ2-2; D unresolved. Germline CDR1 is MNHEY and CDR2 is SVGAGI. V gave up 0 bases and J gave up 6 bases, with 11 bases separating them. The CDR3 length is 15 residues. Here the CDR3 DNA reads TGTGCCAGCAGTTACTCGTGGGCTAAAGCCGGGGAGCTGTTTTTT. It translates to CASSYSWAKAGELFF.

A note on this clone: One junction end does not reproduce the germline sequence, and a read error may be involved. This sequence joins TRBV7-9 and TRBJ2-5; 8 bases align to TRBD1. CDR1 is SEHNR and CDR2 is FQNEAQ in the germline V gene (reference sequence). The CDR3 is made up of 13 amino acids. The chain's CDR3 is CSSSSRGPETQYF. The DNA of the CDR3 is TGTTCCAGCAGCTCCAGGGGGCCGGAGACCCAGTACTTC.

The CDR3 bases are TGTGCCAGTAGTGAACAGGCCTCTGGAAACACCATATATTTT. Encoded protein: CASSEQASGNTIYF. V usage is TRBV19 and J usage is TRBJ1-3, with D tentatively TRBD1 (5 bases). The germline V gene has CDR1 LNHDA and CDR2 SQIVND (reference sequence). V lost 5 bases, J lost 0 bases, and 8 bases lay in between. CDR3 length equals 14 residues.

V is TRBV7-2 and J is TRBJ2-1; 7 bases line up with TRBD2. Germline V lookup: CDR1 SGHTA, CDR2 FQGNSA. V shed 5 bases, J shed 2 bases, and the junction held 9 bases outside the gene matches. This CDR3 region has 16 residues. The DNA for the CDR3 is TGTGCCAGCAGCCCTCAGACTAGCTGGACCTACAATGAGCAGTTCTTC. Its translation is CASSPQTSWTYNEQFF. Filled out from reference TRBV7-2 and TRBJ2-1, the complete variable domain reads GAGVSQSPSNKVTEKGKDVELRCDPISGHTALYWYRQSLGQGLEFLIYFQGNSAPDKSGLPSDRFSAERTGGSVSTLTIQRTQQEDSAVYLCASSPQTSWTYNEQFFGPGTRLTVL.

The rearrangement joins TRBV19 to TRBJ1-2; 7 nucleotides align to TRBD1. Looked up from germline, CDR1 is LNHDA and CDR2 is SQIVND (reference sequence). The CDR3 is 19 residues long. The trim removed 1 base at V and 1 base at J, leaving 15 bases unmatched. The CDR3 protein is CASSIVLRMGTAFNYGYTF. The CDR3 DNA sequence: TGTGCCAGTAGTATAGTCCTACGAATGGGGACAGCCTTTAACTATGGCTACACCTTC.

The chain has TRBV28 and TRBJ2-7; 9 bases agree with TRBD2. The CDR3 spans 17 residues. Germline CDR1 is MDHEN and CDR2 is SYDVKM. J lost 7 bases, V lost 3 bases, and 16 bases had no gene match. CDR3 DNA sequence: TGTGCCAGCAGTTTGAAGGGCGGGACTAGCTCTAAAAGGGAGCAGTACTTC. Its translation is CASSLKGGTSSKREQYF.

This clone was seen once. The chain has TRBV11-3 and TRBJ2-5; TRBD1 aligns across 10 bases. Germline V gene lookup returns CDR1 SGHNT and CDR2 YENEEA. The CDR3 is made up of 15 amino acids. The ends lost 3 bases at V and 3 bases at J; junction bases unmatched: 4. This chain's CDR3 is CASSFGQGEKETQYF. The CDR3 region has the DNA TGTGCCAGCAGCTTCGGACAGGGGGAAAAAGAGACCCAGTACTTC.

The chain is built from TRBV28 and TRBJ2-7; a possible D gene is TRBD1 (5 bases). Germline CDR1 and CDR2: MDHEN and SYDVKM. Trimming took 3 bases from V and 5 from J, leaving 17 bases between them. This CDR3 contains 15 residues. The CDR3 DNA sequence: TGTGCCAGCAGTTTCAGGGTTCAGGGTGGTCACGAGCAGTACTTC. Translation: CASSFRVQGGHEQYF.

Written as DNA, the CDR3 is TGTGCCAGCAGCTTAGTTGGGACAGGGGGTACAGAGACCCAGTACTTC. This translates into CASSLVGTGGTETQYF. The rearrangement uses TRBV11-2 and TRBJ2-5; TRBD1 matches 11 bases. The germline V gene has CDR1 SGHAT and CDR2 FQNNGV. Trimming took 1 base from V and 4 from J; bases not matched to a gene: 5. The CDR3 length is 16 residues.

This chain links TRBV5-6 with TRBJ2-1; TRBD1 aligns across 7 bases. V was clipped by 3 bases and J by 4 bases; unmatched bases: 4. Germline assignment: CDR1 SGHDT and CDR2 YYEEEE. The CDR3 extends over 14 amino acids. The CDR3 nucleotides read TGTGCCAGCAGCTCGAGGGGACAGTACAATGAGCAGTTCTTC. It yields the protein CASSSRGQYNEQFF.

The CDR3 region has the DNA TGTGCCAGCAGCGGCCGGACTAGCGGGGAGACTAGCACAGATACGCAGTATTTT. This encodes CASSGRTSGETSTDTQYF. This chain links TRBV7-9 with TRBJ2-3, with 12 bases lining up with TRBD2. Germline V CDR1 and CDR2: SEHNR, FQNEAQ (reference sequence). CDR3 length: 18 amino acids. J lost 0 bases, V lost 5 bases, and 9 bases had no gene match. The full variable domain, its missing parts supplied by reference TRBV7-9 and TRBJ2-3, is DTGVSQNPRHKITKRGQNVTFRCDPISEHNRLYWYRQTLGQGPEFLTYFQNEAQLEKSRLLSDRFSAERPKGSFSTLEIQRTEQGDSAMYLCASSGRTSGETSTDTQYFGPGTRLTVL.

This clone showed up just once. The chain couples TRBV5-1 to TRBJ1-5; 8 bases align to TRBD1. V dropped 4 bases and J dropped 6; count of bases not matched to a gene: 9. The CDR3 consists of 15 residues. Germline CDR1 SGHRS, CDR2 YFSETQ. In DNA, the CDR3 is TGCGCCAGCAGCCCGCAACAGGGGGACGGTCAGCCCCAGCATTTT. Its translation: CASSPQQGDGQPQHF.

V is TRBV7-9 and J is TRBJ2-7; possibly TRBD2 for D (5 bases). The CDR3 extends over 15 amino acids. The germline V gene has CDR1 SEHNR and CDR2 FQNEAQ (reference sequence). Trimming left V 5 bases short and J 7 bases short, with 21 bases between. In DNA form, the CDR3 reads TGTGCCAGCAGCCCCATGAGGGTAGGGTTGGGTGAGCAGTACTTC. This codes for CASSPMRVGLGEQYF.